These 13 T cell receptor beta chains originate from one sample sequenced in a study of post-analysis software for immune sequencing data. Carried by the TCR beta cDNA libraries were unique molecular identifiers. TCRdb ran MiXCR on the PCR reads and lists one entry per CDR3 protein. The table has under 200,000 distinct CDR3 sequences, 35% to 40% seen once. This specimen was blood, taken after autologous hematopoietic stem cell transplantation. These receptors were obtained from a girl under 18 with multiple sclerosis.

CDR3 sequence reads: CSANDRDSTQYF. CDR3 coding DNA: TGCAGTGCTAACGACAGGGATTCTACGCAGTATTTT. This chain connects TRBV20-1 to TRBJ2-3; 7 bases align to TRBD1. The CDR3 is made up of 12 amino acids. The V and J ends lost 4 bases and 8 bases, in that order; junction bases with no gene match: 6. Germline lookup yields CDR1 DFQATT and CDR2 SNEGSKA (reference sequence).

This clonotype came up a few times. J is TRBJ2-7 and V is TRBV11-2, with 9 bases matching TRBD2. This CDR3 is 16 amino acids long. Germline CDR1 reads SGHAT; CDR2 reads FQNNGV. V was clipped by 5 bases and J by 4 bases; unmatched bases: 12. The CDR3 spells CASSLDAAGGLYEQYF. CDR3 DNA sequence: TGTGCCAGCAGCCTCGACGCGGCGGGAGGGCTGTACGAGCAGTACTTC. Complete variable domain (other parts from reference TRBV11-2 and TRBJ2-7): EAGVAQSPRYKIIEKRQSVAFWCNPISGHATLYWYQQILGQGPKLLIQFQNNGVVDDSQLPKDRFSAERLKGVDSTLKIQPAKLEDSAVYLCASSLDAAGGLYEQYFGPGTRLTVT.

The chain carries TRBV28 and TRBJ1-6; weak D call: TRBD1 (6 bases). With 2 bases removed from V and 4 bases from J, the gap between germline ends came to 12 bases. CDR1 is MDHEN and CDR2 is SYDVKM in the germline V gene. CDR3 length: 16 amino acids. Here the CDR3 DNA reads TGTGCCAGCAGTTTACTAAGGGGGTTTTATAATTCACCCCTCCACTTT. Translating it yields CASSLLRGFYNSPLHF.

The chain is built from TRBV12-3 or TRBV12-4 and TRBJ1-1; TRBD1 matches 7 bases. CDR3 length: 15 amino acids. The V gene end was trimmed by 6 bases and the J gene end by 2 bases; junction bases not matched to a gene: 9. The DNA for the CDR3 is TGTGCCAGCAGGGGTTCAGGGGGAGGCAACACTGAAGCTTTCTTT. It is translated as CASRGSGGGNTEAFF.

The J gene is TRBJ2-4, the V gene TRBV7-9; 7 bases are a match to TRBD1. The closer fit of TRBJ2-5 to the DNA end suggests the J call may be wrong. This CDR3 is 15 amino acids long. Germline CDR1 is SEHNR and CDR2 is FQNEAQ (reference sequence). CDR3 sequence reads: CASSFVGTEQETQYF. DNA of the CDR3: TGTGCCAGCAGCTTTGTCGGGACAGAACAAGAGACCCAGTACTTC.

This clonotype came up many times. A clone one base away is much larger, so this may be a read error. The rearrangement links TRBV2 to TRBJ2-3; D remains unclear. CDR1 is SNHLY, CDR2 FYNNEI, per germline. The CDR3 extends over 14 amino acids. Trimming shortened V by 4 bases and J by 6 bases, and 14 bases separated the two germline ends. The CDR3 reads CASSGGRTGDTQYF. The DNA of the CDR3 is TGTGCCAGCAGTGGGGGTCGGACGGGCGATACGCAGTATTTT.

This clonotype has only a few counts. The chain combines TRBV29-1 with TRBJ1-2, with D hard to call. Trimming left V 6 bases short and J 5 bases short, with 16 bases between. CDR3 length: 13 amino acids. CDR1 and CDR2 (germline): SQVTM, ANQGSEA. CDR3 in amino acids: CSVAEQRVYGYTF. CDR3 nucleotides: TGCAGCGTGGCCGAACAGAGGGTTTATGGCTACACCTTC.

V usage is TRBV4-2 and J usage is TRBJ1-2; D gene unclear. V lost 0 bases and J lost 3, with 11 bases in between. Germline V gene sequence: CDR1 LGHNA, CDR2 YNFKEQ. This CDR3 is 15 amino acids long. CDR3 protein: CASSQDLWEDYGYTF. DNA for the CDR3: TGTGCCAGCAGCCAAGATCTGTGGGAAGACTATGGCTACACCTTC.

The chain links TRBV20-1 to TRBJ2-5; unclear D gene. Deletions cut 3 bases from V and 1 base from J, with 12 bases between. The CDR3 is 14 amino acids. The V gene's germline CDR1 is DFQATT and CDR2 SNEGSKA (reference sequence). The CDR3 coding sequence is TGCAGTGCTAGTGTCAGCGTAGGCCAAGAGACCCAGTACTTC. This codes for CSASVSVGQETQYF.

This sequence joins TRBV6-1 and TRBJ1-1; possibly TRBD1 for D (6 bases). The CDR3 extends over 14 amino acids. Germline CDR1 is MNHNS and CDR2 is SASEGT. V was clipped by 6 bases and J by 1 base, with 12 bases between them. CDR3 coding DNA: TGTGCCAGCAGCTGGGACACCGAGAACACTGAAGCTTTCTTT. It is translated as CASSWDTENTEAFF.

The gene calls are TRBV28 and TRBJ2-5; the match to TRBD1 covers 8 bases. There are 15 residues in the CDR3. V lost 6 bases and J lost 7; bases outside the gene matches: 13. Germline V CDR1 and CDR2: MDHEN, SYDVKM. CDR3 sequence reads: CASSPTRQGFATQYF. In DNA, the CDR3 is TGTGCCAGCAGCCCGACTCGACAGGGGTTTGCGACCCAGTACTTC.

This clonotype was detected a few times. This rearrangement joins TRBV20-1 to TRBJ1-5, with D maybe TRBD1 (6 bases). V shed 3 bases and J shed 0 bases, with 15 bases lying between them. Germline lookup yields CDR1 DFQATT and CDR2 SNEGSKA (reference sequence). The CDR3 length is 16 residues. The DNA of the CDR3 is TGCAGTGCTAGTGGGCCTTGGGGGCGTAGCAATCAGCCCCAGCATTTT. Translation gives CSASGPWGRSNQPQHF.

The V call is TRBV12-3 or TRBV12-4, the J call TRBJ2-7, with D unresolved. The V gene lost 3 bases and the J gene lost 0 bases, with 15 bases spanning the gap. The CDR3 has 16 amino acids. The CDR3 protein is CASSLSWTESSYEQYF. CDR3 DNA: TGTGCCAGCAGTTTGTCCTGGACGGAAAGCTCCTACGAGCAGTACTTC.